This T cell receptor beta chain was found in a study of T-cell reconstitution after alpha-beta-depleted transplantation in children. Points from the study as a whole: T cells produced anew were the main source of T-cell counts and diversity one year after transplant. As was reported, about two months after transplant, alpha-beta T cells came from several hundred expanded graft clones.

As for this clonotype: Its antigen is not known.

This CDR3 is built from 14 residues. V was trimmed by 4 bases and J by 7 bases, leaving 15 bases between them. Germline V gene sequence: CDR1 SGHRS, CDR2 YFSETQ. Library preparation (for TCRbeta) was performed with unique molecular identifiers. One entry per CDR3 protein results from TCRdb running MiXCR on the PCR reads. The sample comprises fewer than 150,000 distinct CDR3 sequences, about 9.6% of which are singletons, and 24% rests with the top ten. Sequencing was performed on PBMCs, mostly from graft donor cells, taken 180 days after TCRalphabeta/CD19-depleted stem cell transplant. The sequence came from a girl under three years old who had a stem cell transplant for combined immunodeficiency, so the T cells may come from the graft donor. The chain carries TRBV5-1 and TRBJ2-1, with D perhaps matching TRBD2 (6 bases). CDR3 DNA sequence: TGCGCCAGCAGCCTTGGGGACTTCGCGAATGAGCAGTTCTTC. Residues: CASSLGDFANEQFF.